This passage covers 25 T cell receptor beta chains from one sample sequenced in a study of blood T cell repertoires in COVID-19. Some clones are missing from TCRdb's copy, which holds only in-frame ones; the method was immunoSEQ multiplex PCR. The sample yields 200,000 to 300,000 clones, about 89% seen once. Material for sequencing was PBMCs or T cells enriched from blood (not recorded which). The receptors stem from a woman between 18 and 29 years old who had recovered from COVID-19.

This chain joins TRBV27 and TRBJ2-7; 11 bases fit TRBD2. Germline trimming cut 0 bases from V and 6 bases from J; bases unmatched to any gene: 19. This CDR3 is 20 amino acids long. The germline V gene encodes CDR1 MNHEY and CDR2 SMNVEV (reference sequence). CDR3 coding DNA: TGTGCCAGCAGTTTATCCCCAACCATAGCGGGGGGGTCTCCCCTCCTCGAGCAGTACTTC. This encodes CASSLSPTIAGGSPLLEQYF.

This clone was detected once. The J gene is TRBJ2-3, the V gene TRBV7-2; TRBD2 agrees at 7 bases. The CDR3 extends over 14 amino acids. Germline values: CDR1 SGHTA, CDR2 FQGNSA. Trimming cost V 5 bases and J 2 bases; bases outside gene matches: 4. CDR3 sequence reads: CASSGGGYTDTQYF. CDR3 in DNA: TGTGCCAGCAGCGGCGGGGGATACACAGATACGCAGTATTTT.

V and J are TRBV7-7 and TRBJ1-2; tentatively, D is TRBD1 (6 bases). With 4 bases removed from V and 8 bases from J, the gap between germline ends came to 11 bases. The CDR3 is made up of 12 amino acids. Per the germline V gene, CDR1 is SSHAT and CDR2 is FNYEAQ (reference sequence). The CDR3 reads CASSWDIDGYTF. CDR3 nucleotides: TGTGCCAGCAGCTGGGACATCGACGGCTACACCTTC.

This clone was seen a single time. The V gene is TRBV29-1, the J gene TRBJ2-1; the D gene is possibly TRBD1 (5 bases). Germline CDR1 reads SQVTM; CDR2 reads ANQGSEA. This CDR3 has 15 amino acids. Deletions cut 5 bases from V and 0 bases from J, with 14 bases between. CDR3 residues: CSVRKGAASYNEQFF. CDR3 coding DNA: TGCAGCGTTCGTAAAGGGGCAGCCTCCTACAATGAGCAGTTCTTC.

This chain connects TRBV27 to TRBJ2-3; 12 nucleotides match TRBD1. The J segment lost 6 bases and the V segment lost 4 bases, leaving 5 bases of the junction unmatched. The CDR3 runs to 15 residues. CDR1 is MNHEY, CDR2 SMNVEV, per germline (reference sequence). Here the CDR3 DNA reads TGTGCCAGCAGTTACCGGGGACAGGGGGCTGATACGCAGTATTTT. Encoded protein: CASSYRGQGADTQYF.

The CDR3 sequence is CASSAPGLNYYNEQFF. CDR3 DNA: TGTGCCAGCAGTGCTCCGGGACTCAATTACTACAATGAGCAGTTCTTC. The chain joins TRBV6-1 to TRBJ2-1, with a weak D call TRBD2 (6 bases). V dropped 4 bases and J dropped 3 bases, with 16 bases sitting between them. CDR1 and CDR2 from the germline V gene are MNHNS and SASEGT. The CDR3 consists of 16 residues.

The chain recombines TRBV5-8 with TRBJ1-1, with a weak D call TRBD1 (5 bases). In germline, CDR1 is SGHTS, CDR2 YDEGEE. CDR3 length: 15 amino acids. Trimming took 8 bases from V and 4 from J, leaving 21 bases between them. The CDR3 DNA follows: TGTGCCAGTGGTGGTTTTTCAGGGCTCGCCACTGAAGCTTTCTTT. It encodes CASGGFSGLATEAFF.

This sequence joins TRBV30 and TRBJ2-6, with 11 bases lining up with TRBD1. Germline CDR1 GTSNPN, CDR2 SVGIG (reference sequence). The CDR3 is 16 residues long. V gave up 1 base and J gave up 3 bases; unmatched junction bases: 2. This CDR3 reads CAWSGTGGGGANVLTF. The CDR3 DNA reads TGTGCCTGGAGTGGGACAGGGGGCGGTGGGGCCAACGTCCTGACTTTC.

This clone was observed a handful of times. J is TRBJ2-5 and V is TRBV4-3, with 7 bases identical to TRBD2. Germline loops: CDR1 LGHNA, CDR2 YSLEER. The CDR3 has 17 amino acids. With V trimmed by 0 bases and J by 1 base, 8 bases remained unmatched. The CDR3 DNA follows: TGCGCCAGCAGCCAAGAGAAGGCGGGGGTCATCCAAGAGACCCAGTACTTC. The encoded protein is CASSQEKAGVIQETQYF.

V is TRBV2 and J is TRBJ2-1; D might be TRBD1 (6 bases). V lost 7 bases to trimming and J lost 7 bases, with 17 bases between them. CDR1 SNHLY and CDR2 FYNNEI come from the germline V gene. The CDR3 extends over 14 amino acids. Here the CDR3 DNA reads TGTGCCAGCATCGGGAAAGGGGGTATAAATGAGCAGTTCTTC. Translation gives CASIGKGGINEQFF.

This clone appeared a few times. This chain links TRBV19 with TRBJ1-1; D gene unclear. Germline CDR1 is LNHDA and CDR2 is SQIVND (reference sequence). Trimming took off 2 bases at V and 7 bases at J, with 11 bases between the two ends. The length of the CDR3 is 13 residues. CDR3 residues: CASSISWPYEAFF. CDR3 in DNA: TGTGCCAGTAGTATATCCTGGCCTTATGAAGCTTTCTTT.

The chain recombines TRBV7-9 with TRBJ1-2, with 9 positions matching TRBD1. Germline V lookup: CDR1 SEHNR, CDR2 FQNEAQ (reference sequence). V gave up 5 bases and J gave up 1 base; unmatched junction bases: 11. The CDR3 runs 17 residues. The CDR3 DNA follows: TGTGCCAGCAGCCCACGGACAGGGGTCGACGATAACTATGGCTACACCTTC. It translates to CASSPRTGVDDNYGYTF.

This chain connects TRBV25-1 to TRBJ1-1; possible D gene TRBD1, 6 bases. The CDR3 length is 14 residues. Germline-derived CDR1 and CDR2 are MGHDK and SYGVNS. The V end lost 7 bases, the J end lost 4 bases, and 16 bases lay between the germline ends. The CDR3 DNA is TGTGCCAGCACCAAACCAGGGGTTCGCACTGAAGCTTTCTTT. Its protein is CASTKPGVRTEAFF. The full variable domain, in which reference TRBV25-1 and TRBJ1-1 provide the parts outside the CDR3, is EADIYQTPRYLVIGTGKKITLECSQTMGHDKMYWYQQDPGMELHLIHYSYGVNSTEKGDLSSESTVSRIRTEHFPLTLESARPSHTSQYLCASTKPGVRTEAFFGQGTRLTVV.

This rearrangement joins TRBV11-3 to TRBJ2-5, with 12 bases fitting TRBD2. J gave up 0 bases and V 5 bases, and 4 bases lay outside the gene matches. CDR3 length: 16 residues. The germline V gene encodes CDR1 SGHNT and CDR2 YENEEA. The CDR3 spells CASSLRLAGDQETQYF. The CDR3 DNA reads as TGTGCCAGCAGCCTCAGACTAGCGGGGGACCAAGAGACCCAGTACTTC.

J is TRBJ1-1 and V is TRBV19; D might be TRBD1 (5 bases). Germline CDR1 reads LNHDA; CDR2 reads SQIVND (reference sequence). The ends were cut back, 4 bases at V and 1 base at J, with 7 bases in the middle. The CDR3 spans 13 residues. The CDR3 DNA is TGTGCCAGTAGTACCAGGGAGAACACTGAAGCTTTCTTT. This codes for CASSTRENTEAFF.

This clone appeared once. The sample carries other DNA sequences with the same CDR3. The V gene is TRBV9, the J gene TRBJ2-5, with D unresolved. The germline V gene has CDR1 SGDLS and CDR2 YYNGEE. Trimming pared 0 bases from V and 2 bases from J, leaving 5 bases between. The CDR3 runs 13 residues. The CDR3, as DNA: TGTGCCAGCAGCGTAGCAGGACAAGAGACCCAGTACTTC. Its translation is CASSVAGQETQYF.

J is TRBJ2-1 and V is TRBV29-1; 7 positions agree with TRBD2. Germline V CDR1 and CDR2: SQVTM, ANQGSEA. The CDR3 consists of 14 residues. Unmatched junction bases numbered 8, after V lost 6 bases and J lost 3 bases. CDR3 sequence: CSVKRGPNYNEQFF. In DNA, the CDR3 is TGCAGCGTCAAGCGGGGACCTAACTACAATGAGCAGTTCTTC.

This clone was detected only once. Other DNA sequences in this sample translate to the same CDR3. The chain recombines TRBV12-3 or TRBV12-4 with TRBJ1-2, with a possible D match to TRBD1 (6 bases). This CDR3 has 12 amino acids. Trimming pared 8 bases from V and 4 bases from J, leaving 11 bases between. The CDR3 spells CASADSSYGYTF. CDR3 DNA sequence: TGTGCCAGCGCGGACAGTTCCTATGGCTACACCTTC.

The V and J genes are TRBV18 and TRBJ1-5; D might be TRBD1 (6 bases). The germline CDR1 and CDR2 sequences are KGHSH and LQKENI. Between the trimmed V and J ends, which lost 6 bases and 7 bases, there was a span of 22 bases. The CDR3 length is 16 residues. Here the CDR3 DNA reads TGTGCCAGCTCCGCACGCAACACAGGGTTTGAACAGCCCCAGCATTTT. Amino acid sequence: CASSARNTGFEQPQHF.

J is TRBJ1-2 and V is TRBV12-3 or TRBV12-4, with TRBD1 matching 9 bases. V dropped 5 bases and J dropped 8; count of bases not matched to a gene: 6. The CDR3 is 13 amino acids. The CDR3 region has the DNA TGTGCCAGCAGTACCACAGGGGGCTGGGGCTACACCTTC. Its protein is CASSTTGGWGYTF.

The chain has TRBV4-3 and TRBJ2-3, with TRBD2 identical over 7 bases. CDR1 LGHNA and CDR2 YSLEER come from the germline V gene. The CDR3 has 16 amino acids. V lost 0 bases, J lost 4 bases, and 7 bases stayed unmatched. CDR3 in DNA: TGCGCCAGCAGCCAAGATAGGCTAGCGGCCTCAGATACGCAGTATTTT. It yields the protein CASSQDRLAASDTQYF.

V usage is TRBV5-4 and J usage is TRBJ2-6; D possibly corresponds to TRBD2 (6 bases). There are 18 residues in the CDR3. Trimming shortened V by 0 bases and J by 0 bases, and 13 bases separated the two germline ends. The germline gives CDR1 SGHNT, CDR2 YYREEE (reference sequence). The CDR3 bases are TGTGCCAGCAGCTTGGCAAAGGCGGGGTTCTCTGGGGCCAACGTCCTGACTTTC. Amino acid sequence: CASSLAKAGFSGANVLTF. The variable domain in full, completed from reference TRBV5-4 and TRBJ2-6, reads ETGVTQSPTHLIKTRGQQVTLRCSSQSGHNTVSWYQQALGQGPQFIFQYYREEENGRGNFPPRFSGLQFPNYSSELNVNALELDDSALYLCASSLAKAGFSGANVLTFGAGSRLTVL.

The chain joins TRBV3-1 (or the pseudogene TRBV3-2) to TRBJ1-1; TRBD1 might be the D (5 bases). This CDR3 contains 15 residues. Trimming pared 0 bases from V and 6 bases from J, leaving 14 bases between. Per the germline V gene, CDR1 is LGHDT and CDR2 is YNNKEL (reference sequence). The DNA of the CDR3 is TGTGCCAGCAGCCAAGATCTTGCCAGGGCAGCTGAAGCTTTCTTT. Translation gives CASSQDLARAAEAFF.

J is TRBJ2-7 and V is TRBV7-2; D possibly corresponds to TRBD1 (6 bases). CDR3 length: 14 residues. CDR1 and CDR2 (germline): SGHTA, FQGNSA. The V end lost 3 bases, the J end lost 4 bases, and 13 bases lay between the germline ends. Here the CDR3 DNA reads TGTGCCAGCAGCTTGACAGGTAGTATTTACGAGCAGTACTTC. It yields the protein CASSLTGSIYEQYF.

The V gene is TRBV29-1, the J gene TRBJ2-1; D is possibly TRBD2 (6 bases). Germline V gene lookup returns CDR1 SQVTM and CDR2 ANQGSEA. There are 13 residues in the CDR3. Trimming pared 4 bases from V and 12 bases from J, leaving 19 bases between. The CDR3: CSVVASRVGGQFF. CDR3 in DNA: TGCAGCGTTGTGGCTAGCCGTGTGGGAGGGCAGTTCTTC.